This T cell receptor beta chain was documented in a study of blood T cell repertoires in COVID-19 (dated by TCRdb to 2020 to 2021). Context from the whole study: Collaborator samples came from the United States, Italy and Spain and covered acute and convalescent phases of COVID-19. A freely available public database, intended as a resource for researchers studying the immune response to SARS-CoV-2, is where the repertoires were released. Where available, HLA class I and class II types were obtained from metadata supplied by the sample provider rather than from assay-based typing. Samples came from the ongoing ImmuneRACE study (first 160 participants) plus 1,254 subjects from 6 global collaborators. The prospective study material was composed of cDNA or gDNA derived from T cells, B-cell-depleted T cells, or PBMCs. The sample metadata nearly always contained a de-identified subject ID, COVID-19 status, age in years and sex. Deeply sampled blood TCRbeta repertoires from subjects exposed to, actively infected with, or recovered from COVID-19 were included in the dataset.

Results and caveats for the whole study, not just this receptor: The amount of clinical and demographic metadata varied by source and participant and was provided uncurated.

TCRbeta CDR3 regions were amplified from genomic DNA using the immunoSEQ Assay, a bias-controlled multiplex PCR. On the study's bioinformatics: The number of nucleated cells in each sample was estimated by amplification of reference gene primers within the assay. To quantify the absolute abundance of each unique TCRbeta CDR3 rearrangement, sequence reads were collapsed and filtered. For each sample, productive Simpson clonality was calculated as the square root of Simpson's diversity index across productive rearrangements. Entries here come from immuneACCESS through TCRdb and include only in-frame sequences with V and J called. Some clones fail to appear in such tables; in the studies checked, an unresolved V gene covers under half of the shortfall, and the cause of the remainder is unknown. V, J and clone size reflect that table, while D and trimming were determined from the DNA. This sample comprises approximately 300,000 clones, around 86% of them detected only once. The ten largest clones capture around 1.5% of the sample.

The collaborating institutions used their own protocols to collect whole blood in K2EDTA tubes. For TCRbeta analysis, collaborators shipped samples as frozen whole blood, isolated PBMCs, or DNA extracted from either of those sample types. This clone was detected once. Its binding antigen is unknown. Base qualities are not recorded, but no much larger clone differs from it by a single base. Relative to germline, V is missing 5 bases and J is missing 2 bases, with 14 bases of the junction outside any gene match. The germline V gene (reference sequence) gives CDR1 as SEHNR and CDR2 as FQNEAQ. The CDR3, from cysteine to phenylalanine, totals 19 residues. The kept DNA is CDR3 alone, 57 bases in frame from the first base.

The sequenced sample consisted of peripheral blood. The sequence is built from TRBV7-9 and TRBJ2-3; TRBD2 aligns with 12 central bases. This TCR was recovered from a woman between 45 and 60 years old with acute or convalescent COVID-19. The nucleotides are TGTGCCAGCAGCCCCCTACGGGTCGGACTAGCGGGGTCCACAGATACGCAGTATTTT. This encodes CASSPLRVGLAGSTDTQYF.